This is a list of T cell receptor beta chains from one sample in a study of identical twins. TCRdb redid the calling of the 5' RACE reads with MiXCR, one entry per CDR3 protein. The sample includes hundreds of thousands of distinct CDR3 sequences, 7.5% seen only once; the top ten take approximately 2%. This same sample was also taken into another study, of yellow fever vaccine responses in identical twins.

The sequenced sample consisted of memory (CD45RO+) T cells sorted from blood. These TCRs come from a woman under 30 in good health. Both conserved end residues are part of each CDR3. A D gene is named only where the DNA matches it firmly. Not every row has a clone size; where given, it reads once, few, many or a size class.

d_call j_call clone_size v_call cdr3_nt cdr3_aa
- TRBJ2-3 many TRBV7-2 TGTGCCAGCAGCTGGGTTAGCACAGATACGCAGTATTTT CASSWVSTDTQYF
TRBD1 TRBJ2-2 - TRBV7-2 TGTGCCAGCAGACGACGGACAGGCGGAAACACCGGGGAGCTGTTTTTT CASRRRTGGNTGELFF
- TRBJ2-5 few TRBV3-1 TGTGCCAGCAGCCAAGATCGGGACACAACCCAGTACTTC CASSQDRDTTQYF
TRBD2 TRBJ2-7 - TRBV7-2 TGTGCCAGCAGCCCAGATGGGCGGGGGAGCTCCTACGAGCAGTACTTC CASSPDGRGSSYEQYF
- TRBJ2-5 few TRBV7-8 TGTGCCAGCAGCCGAGGCACCGGGATTCACGGGGAGACCCAGTACTTC CASSRGTGIHGETQYF
TRBD1 TRBJ2-7 - TRBV19 TGTGCCAGTAGTATATCGGGACAGCCAACCTACGAGCAGTACTTC CASSISGQPTYEQYF
- TRBJ2-3 many TRBV6-1 TGTGCCAGCAGTAGGCCTAACACAGATACGCAGTATTTT CASSRPNTDTQYF
- TRBJ2-7 many TRBV28 TGTGCCAGCAACTTCACCCCCCGGGGGAGCGAGCAGTACTTC CASNFTPRGSEQYF
- TRBJ2-2 many TRBV5-1 TGCGCCAGCAGCGAAACAGGAAACACCGGGGAGCTGTTTTTT CASSETGNTGELFF
- TRBJ2-1 few TRBV7-2 TGTGCCAGCAGCTCAAACGCAGGGCGGCAGTTCTTC CASSSNAGRQFF
- TRBJ1-6 few TRBV6-5 TGTGCCAGCAGTTACACGACGGGCTATAATTCACCCCTCCACTTT CASSYTTGYNSPLHF
TRBD1 TRBJ1-3 - TRBV28 TGTGCCAGCAGTTCCGCCGGGACAGGGAACTCTGGAAACACCATATATTTT CASSSAGTGNSGNTIYF
TRBD2 TRBJ2-1 few TRBV6-1 TGTGCCAGCAGTGATCGGGAGGGCGAATACAATGAGCAGTTCTTC CASSDREGEYNEQFF
- TRBJ2-5 - TRBV7-2 TGTGCCAGCAGCTTAGAGCCGAGCGGCCAAGGGACCCAGTACTTC CASSLEPSGQGTQYF
- TRBJ1-5 many TRBV30 TGTGCCTGGAGTCCCATCGCGGGCAATCAGCCCCAGCATTTT CAWSPIAGNQPQHF
TRBD1 TRBJ2-2 many TRBV20-1 TGCAGTGCCAGAGGGTGGACAGGGCCGGACGGGGAGCTGTTTTTT CSARGWTGPDGELFF
- TRBJ2-7 - TRBV6-1 TGTGCCAGCAGTCCCCGGGACGACGAGCAGTACTTC CASSPRDDEQYF
TRBD1 TRBJ2-2 many TRBV2 TGTGCCAGCAGTGTCCGAGGGGGACAGGGCGGGAACACCGGGGAGCTGTTTTTT CASSVRGGQGGNTGELFF
- TRBJ2-4 many TRBV10-3 TGTGCCATCAGTGAGTCGGGGGGGCCCAAAAACATTCAGTACTTC CAISESGGPKNIQYF
TRBD2 TRBJ2-7 - TRBV20-1 TGCAGTGCTAGAGCCGTAGCGGGGGGCTACGAGCAGTACTTC CSARAVAGGYEQYF
TRBD1 TRBJ2-1 many TRBV12-3/TRBV12-4 TGTGCCAGCAGTTTTGGAGGGACAGGATCCTACAATGAGCAGTTCTTC CASSFGGTGSYNEQFF
- TRBJ2-3 many TRBV4-3 TGCGCCAGCAGCCAAGATTATGGCGGCCTTAGCACAGATACGCAGTATTTT CASSQDYGGLSTDTQYF
TRBD2 TRBJ2-5 - TRBV3-1 TGTGCCAGCAGCCAAACGGCGGGGGGAGTCCAAGAGACCCAGTACTTC CASSQTAGGVQETQYF
TRBD1 TRBJ2-4 - TRBV18 TGTGCCAGCTCACCGGGACAGGGCCAGAGAGCCAAAAACATTCAGTACTTC CASSPGQGQRAKNIQYF
- TRBJ2-7 many TRBV6-5 TGTGCCAGCAGTTACTCAGGGAGACCCTACGAGCAGTACTTC CASSYSGRPYEQYF
- TRBJ2-5 - TRBV7-2 TGTGCCAGCAGCTTAAAAAGCCAACGGGAGACCCAGTACTTC CASSLKSQRETQYF
- TRBJ2-3 few TRBV7-2 TGTGCCAGCAGCTTAAAGCAGGCTAGCTCGAATACGCAGTATTTT CASSLKQASSNTQYF
- TRBJ2-2 - TRBV21-1 TGTGCCAGCAGCAACTTCCTAGGTCTGTACACCGGGGAGCTGTTTTTT CASSNFLGLYTGELFF
- TRBJ2-5 many TRBV10-3 TGTGCCATCAGTCCGGGTGGATCCAAAGAGACCCAGTACTTC CAISPGGSKETQYF
- TRBJ1-2 few TRBV20-1 TGCAGTGCGCTTCCCTTTAACTATGGCTACACCTTC CSALPFNYGYTF
- TRBJ2-7 many TRBV29-1 TGCAGCGTTGCGGGCCTGCGGAATAGCTACGAGCAGTACTTC CSVAGLRNSYEQYF
TRBD1 TRBJ2-5 few TRBV6-1 TGTGCCAGCCGCAGGACAGGGGGCTCGGAGACCCAGTACTTC CASRRTGGSETQYF
- TRBJ2-1 few TRBV7-2 TGTGCCAGCACCCCAATCGGGGCTTACAATGAGCAGTTCTTC CASTPIGAYNEQFF
- TRBJ1-5 - TRBV15 TGTGCCACCAGCAGAGCCAGGGGAAGCAATCAGCCCCAGCATTTT CATSRARGSNQPQHF
TRBD1 TRBJ1-2 many TRBV6-1 TGTGCCAGCAGTCAGGACAGGGGAAACTATGGCTACACCTTC CASSQDRGNYGYTF
TRBD1 TRBJ2-7 - TRBV29-1 TGCGGCGTTGCCGTGTTCCGTGGGGGACAGGGACTTCGTGAGCAGTACTTC CGVAVFRGGQGLREQYF
TRBD2 TRBJ2-3 - TRBV11-2 TGTGCCAGCAGCTTAGTTTCCGGACTAGCGGGGGGGCGGTATACGCAGTATTTT CASSLVSGLAGGRYTQYF
TRBD2 TRBJ2-1 - TRBV28 TGTGCCAGCAGCACGGGGGGCTACAATGAGCAGTTCTTC CASSTGGYNEQFF
- TRBJ2-7 few TRBV7-9 TGTGCCAGCAGCTCAGGCAGCACCTACGAGCAGTACTTC CASSSGSTYEQYF
- TRBJ2-1 many TRBV3-1 TGTGCCAGCAGCCAAGTTGGCGGGCAGTTCTTC CASSQVGGQFF
- TRBJ2-5 few TRBV29-1 TGCAGCGTTGGAGAGGGTTGGACCCAGTACTTC CSVGEGWTQYF
- TRBJ2-7 - TRBV6-2/TRBV6-3 TGTGCCAGCAGCGCCGACATCTACGAGCAGTACTTC CASSADIYEQYF
- TRBJ2-3 many TRBV7-2 TGTGCCAGCAGCGCTTTTCTAAATACGCAGTATTTT CASSAFLNTQYF
- TRBJ1-1 few TRBV27 TGTGCCAGCAGATTAGCTCAGGGCTTGAACACTGAAGCTTTCTTT CASRLAQGLNTEAFF
- TRBJ1-4 few TRBV20-1 TGCAGTGCTAGAGAGCGGCAGGGACCGGGTAAACTGTTTTTT CSARERQGPGKLFF
- TRBJ1-6 many TRBV10-3 TGTGCCATCAGTGAGTCGGGTCTGGGTTCTTCACCCCTCCACTTT CAISESGLGSSPLHF
TRBD2 TRBJ2-7 - TRBV7-2 TGTGCCAGCAGCTCGCGTGCTAGCGGGAGGTCCTACGAGCAGTACTTC CASSSRASGRSYEQYF
- TRBJ2-3 many TRBV7-6 TGTGCCAGCAGCTCCGGTCTGCCGGCCGATACGCAGTATTTT CASSSGLPADTQYF
TRBD2 TRBJ2-7 many TRBV6-1 TGTGCCAGCAGTAACAGCGGGAGGGGCTACGAGCAGTACTTC CASSNSGRGYEQYF
- TRBJ2-3 few TRBV28 TGTGCCAGCCCCCAAACAGATACGCAGTATTTT CASPQTDTQYF
- TRBJ2-3 few TRBV7-2 TGTGCCAGCAGCTTAGTATCGGGGCTGGGAAATACGCAGTATTTT CASSLVSGLGNTQYF
TRBD1 TRBJ1-6 few TRBV10-3 TGTGCCATCAGGGCCGGAGATAGGGGGCGCGGAGGTTCACCCCTCCACTTT CAIRAGDRGRGGSPLHF
- TRBJ1-6 many TRBV7-2 TGTGCCAGCAGCTTAGAAGGGCGCACACCCCTCCACTTT CASSLEGRTPLHF
TRBD2 TRBJ2-1 many TRBV7-6 TGTGCCAGCAGCGACACTAGCGGACGTTACAATGAGCAGTTCTTC CASSDTSGRYNEQFF
- TRBJ2-1 many TRBV10-1 TGCGCCAGCAGTGAATGGATGGGGTTTTACAATGAGCAGTTCTTC CASSEWMGFYNEQFF
TRBD2 TRBJ2-1 many TRBV14 TGTGCCAGCAGCCAAATAAGCGGGAGGGGGCATGAGCAGTTCTTC CASSQISGRGHEQFF
TRBD1 TRBJ1-2 few TRBV27 TGTGCCAGCAGTTTATCGGACAGGGGACATGGCTACACCTTC CASSLSDRGHGYTF
- TRBJ1-1 few TRBV12-3/TRBV12-4 TGTGCCAGCCGACAGGAATCCGGCACTGAAGCTTTCTTT CASRQESGTEAFF
- TRBJ2-1 many TRBV29-1 TGCAGCGTCGAGGCCTCCTCCTACAATGAGCAGTTCTTC CSVEASSYNEQFF